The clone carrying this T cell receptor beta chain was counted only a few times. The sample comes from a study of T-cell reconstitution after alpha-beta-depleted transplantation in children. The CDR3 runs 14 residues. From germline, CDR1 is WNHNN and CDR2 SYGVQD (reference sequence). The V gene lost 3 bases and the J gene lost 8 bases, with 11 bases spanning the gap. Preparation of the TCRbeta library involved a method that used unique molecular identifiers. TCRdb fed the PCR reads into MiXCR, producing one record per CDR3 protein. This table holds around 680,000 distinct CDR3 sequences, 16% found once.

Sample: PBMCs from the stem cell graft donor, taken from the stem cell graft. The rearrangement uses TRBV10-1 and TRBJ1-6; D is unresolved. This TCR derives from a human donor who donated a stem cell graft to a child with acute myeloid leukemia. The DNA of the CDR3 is TGCGCCAGCAGTGAATTTGGACGAGATTCACCCCTCCACTTT. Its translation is CASSEFGRDSPLHF.